This TCR beta chain appears in the sequencing data of a study of identical twins. Study-level findings and limits: Analyses of zero insertions could be partly confounded by invariant MAIT and iNKT cells. Instead of following the same donors, the conclusions were based on cross-sectional statistical analysis. Memory repertoires lacked the insertion deficit that abundant cord blood beta clonotypes showed.

For this clonotype: Its antigen remains unidentified.

A universal primer site was created by template switching, with the cDNA bearing unique molecular identifiers. Each CDR3 protein is one row after TCRdb ran MiXCR on the 5' RACE reads. The sample consists of some 1,600,000 distinct CDR3 sequences, roughly 35% of them appearing once. The J segment lost 7 bases and the V segment lost 3 bases, leaving 7 bases of the junction unmatched. Per the germline V gene, CDR1 is SGHNT and CDR2 is YYREEE (reference sequence). This CDR3 has 16 amino acids. The chain is built from TRBV5-4 and TRBJ2-2, with 12 positions matching TRBD2. The origin of this receptor is a newborn girl in good health. Sequenced input: cord blood. This CDR3 reads CASSYRTSGNDGELFF. The CDR3 coding sequence is TGTGCCAGCAGCTACCGGACTAGCGGGAATGACGGGGAGCTGTTTTTT.